The sequence of this T cell receptor (beta chain) was determined in a study of CD8+ T cells in alopecia areata (dated by TCRdb to between 2018 and 2020). Regarding the complete study: Treated patients were enrolled in an open-label pilot trial of oral tofacitinib, 5 to 10 mg twice daily, for moderate-to-severe alopecia areata. Patients stayed on tofacitinib for 6 to 18 months and then had 6 months of follow-up off drug so that delayed response and recurrence could be assessed. To study T cell clonal expansion in alopecia areata, the researchers applied high-throughput TCRbeta sequencing to both the C3H/HeJ mouse model and human patients. Human TCRbeta sequencing covered scalp tissue and sorted CD4+ and CD8+ peripheral blood T cells from patchy and totalis/universalis alopecia areata patients and healthy controls. Biopsies were taken from tofacitinib-treated patients at baseline and again at 4 and 24 weeks into treatment, and several of those patients also had a later scalp biopsy. Scalp clonality was compared across normal scalp (n=4), patchy alopecia areata scalp (n=8), and alopecia totalis/universalis scalp (n=8). RNA was obtained with the PAXgene miRNA kit for fixed scalp, the miRNeasy kit for PBMCs, and the RNeasy kit for mouse skin. Amplification of TCRbeta CDR3 regions was done by immunoSEQ multiplex PCR using 35 Vbeta forward primers and 13 Jbeta reverse primers.

The germline V gene (reference sequence) sets CDR1 to GTSNPN and CDR2 to SVGIG. V is pared back by 7 bases and J by 0 bases, with 15 bases lying between the germline termini. Measured from the cysteine to the phenylalanine, the CDR3 is 14 residues long. The sequence is cut down to CDR3 DNA, 42 bases in frame from base 1. The intended sense of this specimen's time point label: baseline before oral tofacitinib. From alopecia areata patients, peripheral blood was collected along with lesional scalp punch biopsies. PBMCs were isolated by density centrifugation and stained for CD3, CD4 and CD8, after which CD4+ and CD8+ T cells were sorted on a FACSAria. Summary of the overall study and its limitations: Unlike mouse skin, which is dominated by gammadelta T cells, normal human skin has resident alphabeta T cells that are also sequenced, and this complicates analysis of the scalp TCR repertoire. Compared with normal scalp, lesional scalp had higher clonality and more expanded CD8+ clones, particularly in alopecia totalis/universalis, a pattern that suggests antigenic drive. TCR sequences shared between patients were less clear than in mice, possibly partly because of HLA diversity in the patient population.

About this clone: The clone's antigen remains unknown. Nothing much larger sits one base from this clone, and base qualities are not available.

Library preparation was by the immunoSEQ multiplex PCR assay. To provide template for TCR sequencing, every sample had RNA extracted and reverse transcribed into cDNA. First-strand cDNA was synthesized with SuperScript III using a 2:1 mix of oligo-dT and random hexamers. A synthetic immune receptor repertoire was used to gauge amplification bias, and whatever bias remained was removed computationally. Concerning the study's data processing: After raw reads were preprocessed to remove errors, the CDR3 was defined following IMGT conventions as running from the conserved cysteine to phenylalanine. To get clonality, Shannon entropy was normalized by log2 of the number of productive unique TCRs and the result was subtracted from 1. Whether scalp clones were CD4 or CD8 was inferred by matching scalp TCRbeta sequences against CD4 and CD8 repertoires sorted from blood. The immuneACCESS repertoire file appears here via TCRdb, limited to in-frame rearrangements. These files lack a portion of the clones; in checked studies, under half of the deficit traces to unresolved V genes, and the cause of the others is not known. Clonal size and the V and J genes are those of that table, whereas D and trimming came from the DNA. This sample lists hundreds of thousands of clones; about 60% were detected once. Just over 0.45% of the sample goes to the ten largest clones.

The sequencing used CD4+ T cells sorted from blood, collected at week 0. The rearranged chain carries TRBV30 and TRBJ1-1; the D gene is unclear. The clonotype originates from a human donor with alopecia areata. The DNA reads TGTGCCTCGACCGGACGTCTCATGAACACTGAAGCTTTCTTT. This encodes CASTGRLMNTEAFF.